Described below is a single T cell receptor (beta chain) sequence and its context. As yet, its antigen is unknown. Only in-frame clones appear in the TCRdb table, and some are missing; sequencing was by immunoSEQ multiplex PCR. The sample consists of some 70,000 clones, 84% of them appearing once. Unstimulated regulatory T cells (CD4+CD25+CD127-), CD4+CD25- non-regulatory cells, CD4 and CD8 cells were FACS-sorted from thawed PBMCs. The sample originates from a study of Tregs in tolerant kidney transplant recipients. General study findings and limits: Biological reproducibility was not directly addressed in this study. Validation in larger populations is needed because few patients were studied. Activated donor B cell expansion appeared to reveal the most relevant donor-specific TCRbeta repertoire.

The receptor was isolated from a human donor in good health. The specimen was CD4+ T cells from blood.

CDR3 sequence: CASSPSTGELFF. CDR3 sequence (DNA): TGTGCCAGCAGCCCAAGCACCGGGGAGCTGTTTTTT. V is TRBV7-3 and J is TRBJ2-2; D unclear. The V and J ends lost 5 bases and 4 bases respectively, with 5 bases between them. The V gene's germline CDR1 is SGHTA and CDR2 FQGTGA. The CDR3 has 12 residues.